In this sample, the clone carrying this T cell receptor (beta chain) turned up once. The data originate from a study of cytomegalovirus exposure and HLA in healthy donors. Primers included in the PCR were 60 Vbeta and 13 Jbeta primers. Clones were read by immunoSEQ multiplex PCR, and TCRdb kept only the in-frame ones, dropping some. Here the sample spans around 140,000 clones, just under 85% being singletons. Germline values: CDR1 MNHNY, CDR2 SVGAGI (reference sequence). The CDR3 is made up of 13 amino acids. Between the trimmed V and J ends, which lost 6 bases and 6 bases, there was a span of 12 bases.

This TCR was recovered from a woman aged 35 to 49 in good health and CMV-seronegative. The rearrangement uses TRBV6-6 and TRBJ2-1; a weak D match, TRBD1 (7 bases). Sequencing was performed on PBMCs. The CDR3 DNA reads TGTGCCAGCAGCTCAGGGGGGTTCAATGAGCAGTTCTTC. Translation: CASSSGGFNEQFF.